This is a list of T cell receptor beta chains from one sample in a study of T cell repertoires in cytomegalovirus infection. For these TCRs, the target antigens are not known. TCRdb re-called the reads through MiXCR, storing one row per CDR3 protein. The sample holds 350,000 to 400,000 distinct CDR3 sequences; around a third are singletons and the top ten take approximately 13%. The starting material was cultured PBMCs, obtained from culture after CMV antigen stimulation. The receptors were gathered from a human donor in good health (CMV status not recorded). Some clones in this sample may be carry-over from other donors' samples. The CDR3 runs from the conserved cysteine through the conserved F or W. The D gene is left open where the match is weak. Where a row states a size, it is once, few, many or the class of an expanded clone; other rows omit it.

d_call: .; clone_size: .; v_call: TRBV5-4; j_call: TRBJ2-1; cdr3_aa: CASSSQEYNEQFF; cdr3_nt: TGTGCCAGCAGCTCACAGGAATACAATGAGCAGTTCTTC
d_call: .; clone_size: .; v_call: TRBV6-6; j_call: TRBJ2-6; cdr3_aa: CASSYFLGLGPLSAGANVLTF; cdr3_nt: TGTGCCAGCAGTTACTTCCTCGGTTTGGGACCCCTTTCGGCAGGGGCCAACGTCCTGACTTTC
d_call: .; clone_size: once; v_call: TRBV6-8; j_call: TRBJ1-1; cdr3_aa: CVSSRGTRAGEAFF; cdr3_nt: TGTGTCAGCAGTAGGGGAACTAGGGCAGGTGAAGCTTTCTTT
d_call: .; clone_size: few; v_call: TRBV19; j_call: TRBJ2-1; cdr3_aa: CASSMLVGRSNSYNEQFF; cdr3_nt: TGTGCCAGTAGTATGTTGGTCGGGCGGAGTAACTCCTACAATGAGCAGTTCTTC
d_call: .; clone_size: many; v_call: TRBV5-1; j_call: TRBJ2-5; cdr3_aa: CASSSGFSQETQYF; cdr3_nt: TGCGCCAGCAGCTCCGGGTTTAGTCAAGAGACCCAGTACTTC
d_call: TRBD1; clone_size: many; v_call: TRBV7-2; j_call: TRBJ1-6; cdr3_aa: CASSSPGQGVRMPNSPLHF; cdr3_nt: TGTGCCAGCAGCTCCCCGGGACAGGGCGTACGAATGCCAAATTCACCCCTCCACTTT
d_call: .; clone_size: .; v_call: TRBV7-2; j_call: TRBJ1-4; cdr3_aa: CASSLDPYAREKLFF; cdr3_nt: TGTGCCAGCAGCTTAGATCCCTACGCCCGTGAAAAACTGTTTTTT
d_call: TRBD1; clone_size: .; v_call: TRBV7-9; j_call: TRBJ2-5; cdr3_aa: CASSLVGGAETQYF; cdr3_nt: TGTGCCAGCAGCTTAGTAGGGGGCGCGGAGACCCAGTACTTC
d_call: TRBD2; clone_size: few; v_call: TRBV24-1; j_call: TRBJ2-1; cdr3_aa: CATSDPTSSWEDEQFF; cdr3_nt: TGTGCCACCAGTGACCCGACTAGCAGCTGGGAGGATGAGCAGTTCTTC
d_call: .; clone_size: .; v_call: TRBV11-2; j_call: TRBJ1-6; cdr3_aa: CASSFQGPNNSPLHF; cdr3_nt: TGTGCCAGCAGCTTCCAGGGCCCGAATAATTCACCCCTCCACTTT
d_call: TRBD1; clone_size: many; v_call: TRBV7-3; j_call: TRBJ2-3; cdr3_aa: CASSTRLQGDRTDTQYF; cdr3_nt: TGTGCCAGCAGCACCCGACTCCAGGGGGACCGCACAGATACGCAGTATTTT
d_call: TRBD2; clone_size: .; v_call: TRBV7-9; j_call: TRBJ2-7; cdr3_aa: CASRGTSGIYEQYF; cdr3_nt: TGTGCCAGCAGGGGGACTAGCGGGATCTACGAGCAGTACTTC
d_call: TRBD1; clone_size: once; v_call: TRBV6-2/TRBV6-3; j_call: TRBJ1-2; cdr3_aa: CASSLDDRGYYGYTF; cdr3_nt: TGTGCCAGCAGTTTGGATGACAGGGGCTACTATGGCTACACCTTC
d_call: .; clone_size: .; v_call: TRBV20-1; j_call: TRBJ2-2; cdr3_aa: CSARDPQFGGELFF; cdr3_nt: TGCAGTGCTAGAGATCCCCAATTCGGCGGGGAGCTGTTTTTT
d_call: .; clone_size: .; v_call: TRBV9; j_call: TRBJ1-5; cdr3_aa: CASSVEYSHDSNQPQHF; cdr3_nt: TGTGCCAGCAGCGTAGAGTATAGCCATGATAGCAATCAGCCCCAGCATTTT
d_call: .; clone_size: few; v_call: TRBV11-2; j_call: TRBJ2-1; cdr3_aa: CASSLVASQGEQFF; cdr3_nt: TGTGCCAGCAGCTTAGTCGCTAGTCAGGGTGAGCAGTTCTTC
d_call: .; clone_size: many; v_call: TRBV7-2; j_call: TRBJ1-5; cdr3_aa: CASSEVLGGRKPQHF; cdr3_nt: TGTGCCAGCAGCGAAGTTCTAGGAGGTAGGAAGCCCCAGCATTTT
d_call: .; clone_size: few; v_call: TRBV24-1; j_call: TRBJ1-1; cdr3_aa: CATSDLWGEAFF; cdr3_nt: TGTGCCACCAGTGATTTATGGGGCGAAGCTTTCTTT
d_call: .; clone_size: few; v_call: TRBV28; j_call: TRBJ1-2; cdr3_aa: CASSPGDLSNYGYTF; cdr3_nt: TGTGCCAGCAGCCCAGGGGACTTATCTAACTATGGCTACACCTTC
d_call: TRBD2; clone_size: .; v_call: TRBV7-6; j_call: TRBJ2-2; cdr3_aa: CASTEVAGVDTGELFF; cdr3_nt: TGTGCCAGCACCGAGGTGGCGGGAGTCGACACCGGGGAGCTGTTTTTT
d_call: .; clone_size: .; v_call: TRBV20-1; j_call: TRBJ1-4; cdr3_aa: CSARDTNNEKLFF; cdr3_nt: TGCAGTGCTAGGGACACTAACAATGAAAAACTGTTTTTT
d_call: TRBD1; clone_size: few; v_call: TRBV28; j_call: TRBJ1-5; cdr3_aa: CASIRQGNQPQHF; cdr3_nt: TGTGCCAGCATTCGACAGGGGAATCAGCCCCAGCATTTT
d_call: .; clone_size: .; v_call: TRBV7-2; j_call: TRBJ2-2; cdr3_aa: CASPTSIPADTGELFF; cdr3_nt: TGTGCCAGCCCCACTAGCATACCGGCCGACACCGGGGAGCTGTTTTTT
d_call: .; clone_size: .; v_call: TRBV4-1; j_call: TRBJ1-4; cdr3_aa: CASSHVGRAEKLFF; cdr3_nt: TGCGCCAGCAGCCATGTGGGCCGGGCTGAAAAACTGTTTTTT
d_call: .; clone_size: .; v_call: TRBV30; j_call: TRBJ1-1; cdr3_aa: CAHRIWGVEGINTEAFF; cdr3_nt: TGTGCCCACAGAATTTGGGGGGTGGAGGGGATAAACACTGAAGCTTTCTTT
d_call: .; clone_size: few; v_call: TRBV12-3/TRBV12-4; j_call: TRBJ1-2; cdr3_aa: CASSFRGVVYGYTF; cdr3_nt: TGTGCCAGCAGTTTCAGGGGTGTCGTCTATGGCTACACCTTC
d_call: .; clone_size: few; v_call: TRBV6-6; j_call: TRBJ1-4; cdr3_aa: CASSNGGGAEKLFF; cdr3_nt: TGTGCCAGCAGTAACGGAGGGGGAGCGGAAAAACTGTTTTTT
d_call: TRBD2; clone_size: few; v_call: TRBV7-3; j_call: TRBJ2-1; cdr3_aa: CASSLIFSGVAGDNEQFF; cdr3_nt: TGTGCCAGCAGCTTAATTTTTAGTGGGGTAGCGGGAGACAATGAGCAGTTCTTC
d_call: .; clone_size: .; v_call: TRBV4-1; j_call: TRBJ1-4; cdr3_aa: CASSPIPGSTNEKLFF; cdr3_nt: TGCGCCAGCAGCCCGATTCCGGGATCAACTAATGAAAAACTGTTTTTT
d_call: .; clone_size: .; v_call: TRBV6-5; j_call: TRBJ2-1; cdr3_aa: CASSSDGTRNSYNEQFF; cdr3_nt: TGTGCCAGCAGTTCCGATGGGACCCGCAACTCCTACAATGAGCAGTTCTTC
d_call: .; clone_size: .; v_call: TRBV5-4; j_call: TRBJ2-1; cdr3_aa: CASSTDTNEQFF; cdr3_nt: TGTGCCAGCAGCACCGACACCAATGAGCAGTTCTTC
d_call: .; clone_size: many; v_call: TRBV7-8; j_call: TRBJ2-1; cdr3_aa: CASSSWTKEQFF; cdr3_nt: TGTGCCAGCAGCTCGTGGACCAAGGAGCAGTTCTTC
d_call: .; clone_size: few; v_call: TRBV4-3; j_call: TRBJ1-2; cdr3_aa: CASSQERDRSYGYTF; cdr3_nt: TGCGCCAGCAGCCAAGAACGGGACCGAAGCTATGGCTACACCTTC
d_call: .; clone_size: many; v_call: TRBV7-9; j_call: TRBJ2-6; cdr3_aa: CASSRSGGAGANVLTF; cdr3_nt: TGTGCCAGCAGCAGAAGTGGGGGAGCTGGGGCCAACGTCCTGACTTTC
d_call: .; clone_size: .; v_call: TRBV6-8; j_call: TRBJ2-5; cdr3_aa: CASSSPHEASRETQYF; cdr3_nt: TGTGCCAGCAGTTCCCCTCACGAGGCTAGCAGAGAGACCCAGTACTTC
d_call: .; clone_size: once; v_call: TRBV6-2/TRBV6-3; j_call: TRBJ2-1; cdr3_aa: CASSYSQGGGQFF; cdr3_nt: TGTGCCAGCAGTTACTCGCAGGGTGGAGGGCAGTTCTTC
d_call: .; clone_size: .; v_call: TRBV27; j_call: TRBJ2-2; cdr3_aa: CATKTWNTGELFF; cdr3_nt: TGTGCCACTAAGACCTGGAACACCGGGGAGCTGTTTTTT
d_call: TRBD2; clone_size: .; v_call: TRBV19; j_call: TRBJ2-1; cdr3_aa: CASTLAGDYNEQFF; cdr3_nt: TGTGCCAGTACCCTAGCGGGGGACTACAATGAGCAGTTCTTC
d_call: .; clone_size: .; v_call: TRBV15; j_call: TRBJ2-7; cdr3_aa: CATSRDRSRYEQYF; cdr3_nt: TGTGCCACCAGCAGAGACCGGAGTCGCTACGAGCAGTACTTC
d_call: TRBD2; clone_size: few; v_call: TRBV29-1; j_call: TRBJ2-4; cdr3_aa: CSVAGGAKNIQYF; cdr3_nt: TGCAGCGTTGCGGGAGGGGCCAAAAACATTCAGTACTTC
d_call: .; clone_size: .; v_call: TRBV13; j_call: TRBJ2-5; cdr3_aa: CASSLIRTQETQYF; cdr3_nt: TGTGCCAGCAGCCTGATAAGAACACAAGAGACCCAGTACTTC
d_call: TRBD1; clone_size: .; v_call: TRBV12-3/TRBV12-4; j_call: TRBJ2-1; cdr3_aa: CASSPQGPSSYNEQFF; cdr3_nt: TGTGCCAGCAGCCCACAGGGGCCTAGCTCCTACAATGAGCAGTTCTTT
d_call: .; clone_size: .; v_call: TRBV7-6; j_call: TRBJ1-1; cdr3_aa: CASSLVKFLQGEMNTEAFF; cdr3_nt: TGTGCCAGCAGCTTAGTGAAGTTCTTACAGGGTGAGATGAACACTGAAGCTTTCTTT
d_call: .; clone_size: .; v_call: TRBV28; j_call: TRBJ1-1; cdr3_aa: CASSLLRLRKAANTEAFF; cdr3_nt: TGTGCCAGCAGTTTATTACGGTTGCGGAAAGCCGCGAACACTGAAGCTTTCTTT
d_call: .; clone_size: .; v_call: TRBV28; j_call: TRBJ2-7; cdr3_aa: CASSFVQGRAYEQYF; cdr3_nt: TGTGCCAGCAGTTTCGTACAGGGTAGGGCCTACGAGCAGTACTTC
d_call: TRBD2; clone_size: few; v_call: TRBV24-1; j_call: TRBJ2-1; cdr3_aa: CATSDPAGEHNEQFF; cdr3_nt: TGTGCCACCAGTGATCCAGCGGGAGAGCACAATGAGCAGTTCTTC